This T cell receptor (beta chain) is drawn from a study of T cells after yellow fever vaccination. This clonotype was counted only a few times. CDR1 and CDR2 (germline): KGHDR, SFDVKD. The CDR3 contains 17 residues. With 2 bases removed from V and 5 bases from J, the gap between germline ends came to 17 bases. TCRdb analysed the 5' RACE reads with MiXCR anew, one entry per CDR3 protein. The sample gives over 300,000 distinct CDR3 sequences, around 3.6% of which show up once; 20% to 30% is in the top ten. The rearrangement joins TRBV24-1 to TRBJ2-2; D tentatively fits TRBD1 or TRBD2 (5 bases each). The TCR originated in a man aged 18 to 35 who received the YFV17D yellow fever vaccine. The sequences come from PBMCs, collected on the day of the yellow fever booster vaccination. In DNA form, the CDR3 reads TGTGCCACCAGTGATTGGGGCCGGGACGGACTTACCGGGGAGCTGTTTTTT. This sequence encodes CATSDWGRDGLTGELFF.